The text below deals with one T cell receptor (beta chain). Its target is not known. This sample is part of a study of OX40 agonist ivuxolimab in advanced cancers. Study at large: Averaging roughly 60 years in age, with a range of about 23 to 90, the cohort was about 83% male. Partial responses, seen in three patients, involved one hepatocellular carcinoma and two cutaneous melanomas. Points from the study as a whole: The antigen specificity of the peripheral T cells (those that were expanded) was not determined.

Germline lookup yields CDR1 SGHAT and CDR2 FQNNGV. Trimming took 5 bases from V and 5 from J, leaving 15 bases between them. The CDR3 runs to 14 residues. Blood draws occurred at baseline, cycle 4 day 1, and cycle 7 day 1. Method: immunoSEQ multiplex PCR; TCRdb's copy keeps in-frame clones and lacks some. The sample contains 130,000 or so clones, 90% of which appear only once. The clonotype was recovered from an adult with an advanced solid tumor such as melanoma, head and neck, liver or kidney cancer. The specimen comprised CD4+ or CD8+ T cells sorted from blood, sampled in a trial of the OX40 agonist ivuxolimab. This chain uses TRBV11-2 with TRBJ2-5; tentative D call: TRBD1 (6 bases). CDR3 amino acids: CASSTGTGTETQYF. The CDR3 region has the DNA TGTGCCAGCAGCACAGGGACGGGGACCGAGACCCAGTACTTC.